The clone carrying this T cell receptor (beta chain) came up many times. The data belong to a study of T cells in Graves' hyperthyroidism and ophthalmopathy. Amplification of TCR beta CDR3 regions used RNA as the template. The TCR CDR3 first-round RT-PCR relied on the HTBI primer set. One entry per CDR3 protein results from TCRdb running MiXCR on the multiplex PCR reads. The profile covers about 400,000 distinct CDR3 sequences, with about 14% appearing a single time and around 27% taken by the ten largest. Under 3 months was the duration of disease in ophthalmopathy patients, who also had a Clinical Activity Score of at least 3 and a NOSPECS grade of at least 4. Per germline, CDR1 DFQATT and CDR2 SNEGSKA (reference sequence). There are 12 residues in the CDR3. The J segment lost 6 bases and the V segment lost 8 bases, leaving 6 bases of the junction unmatched.

The TCR sequence derives from a man in his fifties or sixties with Graves' ophthalmopathy. Material: blood. The chain carries TRBV20-1 and TRBJ2-1; 8 nucleotides agree with TRBD2. The CDR3 sequence is CSCLAGFNEQFF. The CDR3 coding sequence is TGCAGTTGTCTAGCGGGTTTCAATGAGCAGTTCTTC.